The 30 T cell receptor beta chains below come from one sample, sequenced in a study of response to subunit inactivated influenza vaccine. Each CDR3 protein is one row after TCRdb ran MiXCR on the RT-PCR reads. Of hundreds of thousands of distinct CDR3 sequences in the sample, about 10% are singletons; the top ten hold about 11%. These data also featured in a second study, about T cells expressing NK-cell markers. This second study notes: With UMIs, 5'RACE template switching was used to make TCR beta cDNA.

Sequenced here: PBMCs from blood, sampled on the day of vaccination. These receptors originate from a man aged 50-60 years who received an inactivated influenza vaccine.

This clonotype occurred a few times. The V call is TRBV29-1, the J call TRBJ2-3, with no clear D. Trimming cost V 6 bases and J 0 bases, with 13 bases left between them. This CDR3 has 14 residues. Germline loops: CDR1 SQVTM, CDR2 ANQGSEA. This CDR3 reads CSVDSEFSTDTQYF. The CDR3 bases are TGCAGCGTCGATTCGGAGTTTAGCACAGATACGCAGTATTTT.

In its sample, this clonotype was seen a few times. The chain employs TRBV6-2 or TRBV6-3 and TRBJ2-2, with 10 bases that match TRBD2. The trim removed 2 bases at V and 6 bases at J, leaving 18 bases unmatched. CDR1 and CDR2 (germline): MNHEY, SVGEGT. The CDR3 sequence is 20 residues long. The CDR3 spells CASSYAQGSAGGTYAGELFF. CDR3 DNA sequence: TGTGCCAGCAGTTACGCGCAAGGTTCAGCGGGAGGGACCTACGCCGGGGAGCTGTTTTTT.

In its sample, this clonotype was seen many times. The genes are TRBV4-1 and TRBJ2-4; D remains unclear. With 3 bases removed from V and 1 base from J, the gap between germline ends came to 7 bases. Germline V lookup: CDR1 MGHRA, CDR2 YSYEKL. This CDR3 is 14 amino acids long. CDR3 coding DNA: TGCGCCAGCAGCCACAGTGGGGCCAAAAACATTCAGTACTTC. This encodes CASSHSGAKNIQYF.

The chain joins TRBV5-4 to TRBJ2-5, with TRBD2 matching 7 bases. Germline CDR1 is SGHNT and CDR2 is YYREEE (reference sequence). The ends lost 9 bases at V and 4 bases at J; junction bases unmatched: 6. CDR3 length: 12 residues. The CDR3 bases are TGTGCCACGAGCGGGGTAGGAGAGACCCAGTACTTC. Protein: CATSGVGETQYF.

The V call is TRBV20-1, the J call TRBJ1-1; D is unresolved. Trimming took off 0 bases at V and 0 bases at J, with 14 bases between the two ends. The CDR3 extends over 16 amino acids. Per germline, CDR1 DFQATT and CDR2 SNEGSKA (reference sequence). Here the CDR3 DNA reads TGCAGTGCTAGAGATGGCCGGGTGGCGGTGAACACTGAAGCTTTCTTT. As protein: CSARDGRVAVNTEAFF.

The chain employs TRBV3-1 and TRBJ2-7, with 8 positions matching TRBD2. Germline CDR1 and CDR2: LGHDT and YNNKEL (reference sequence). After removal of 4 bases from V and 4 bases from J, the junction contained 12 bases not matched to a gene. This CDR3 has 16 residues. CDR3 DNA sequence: TGTGCCAGCAGCCGGGCCGGGAGGGCCCGTGTGTACGAGCAGTACTTC. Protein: CASSRAGRARVYEQYF.

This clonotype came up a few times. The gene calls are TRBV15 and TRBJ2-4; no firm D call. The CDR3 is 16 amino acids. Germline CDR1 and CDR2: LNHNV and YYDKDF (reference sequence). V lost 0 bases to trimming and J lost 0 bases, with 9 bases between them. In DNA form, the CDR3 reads TGTGCCACCAGCAGAGAGGGCAACCTAGCCAAAAACATTCAGTACTTC. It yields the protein CATSREGNLAKNIQYF.

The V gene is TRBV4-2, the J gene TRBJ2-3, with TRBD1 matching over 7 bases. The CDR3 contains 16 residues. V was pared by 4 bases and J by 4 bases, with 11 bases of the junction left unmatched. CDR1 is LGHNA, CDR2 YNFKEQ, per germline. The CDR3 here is CASSPSPGTASDTQYF. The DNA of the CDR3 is TGTGCCAGCAGCCCTTCTCCCGGGACAGCTTCAGATACGCAGTATTTT.

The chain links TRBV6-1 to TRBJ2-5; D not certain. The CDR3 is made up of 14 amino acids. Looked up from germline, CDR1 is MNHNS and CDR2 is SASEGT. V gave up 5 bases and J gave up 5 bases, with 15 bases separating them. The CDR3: CASSPLVGGETQYF. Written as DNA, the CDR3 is TGTGCCAGCAGTCCCCTGGTGGGTGGGGAGACCCAGTACTTC.

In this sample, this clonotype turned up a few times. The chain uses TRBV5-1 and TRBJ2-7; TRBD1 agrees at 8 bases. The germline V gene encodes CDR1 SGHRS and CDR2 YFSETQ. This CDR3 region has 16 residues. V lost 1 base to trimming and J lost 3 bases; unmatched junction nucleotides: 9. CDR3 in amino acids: CASSLLTDRAIYEQYF. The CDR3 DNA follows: TGCGCCAGCAGCTTGTTGACGGACAGGGCAATCTACGAGCAGTACTTC.

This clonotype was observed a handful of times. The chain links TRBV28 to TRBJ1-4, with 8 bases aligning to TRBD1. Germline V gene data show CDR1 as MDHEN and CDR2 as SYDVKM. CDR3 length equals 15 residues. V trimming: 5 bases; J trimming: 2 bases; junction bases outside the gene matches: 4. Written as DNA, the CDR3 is TGTGCCAGCAGTCCCAGGGGGCTTACTAATGAAAAACTGTTTTTT. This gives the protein CASSPRGLTNEKLFF.

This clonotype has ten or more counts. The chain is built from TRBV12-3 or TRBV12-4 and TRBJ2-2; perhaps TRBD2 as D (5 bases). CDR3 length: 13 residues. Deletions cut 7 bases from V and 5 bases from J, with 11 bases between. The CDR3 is CASNRERTGELFF. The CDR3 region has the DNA TGTGCCAGCAATAGGGAGCGAACCGGGGAGCTGTTTTTT.

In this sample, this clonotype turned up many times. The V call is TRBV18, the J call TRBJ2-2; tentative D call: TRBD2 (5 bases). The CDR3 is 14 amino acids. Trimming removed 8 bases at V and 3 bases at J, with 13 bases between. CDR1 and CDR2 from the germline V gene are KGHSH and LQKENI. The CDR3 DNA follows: TGTGCCAGCAGCCGCATGCGGGACACCGGGGAGCTGTTTTTT. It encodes CASSRMRDTGELFF.

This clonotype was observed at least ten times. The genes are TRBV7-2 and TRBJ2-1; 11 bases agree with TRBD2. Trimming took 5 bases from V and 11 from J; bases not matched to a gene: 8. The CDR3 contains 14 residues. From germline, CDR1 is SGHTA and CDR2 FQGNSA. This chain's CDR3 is CASSPNTSGRKQFF. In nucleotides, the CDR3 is TGTGCCAGCAGCCCTAATACTAGCGGGAGAAAGCAGTTCTTC.

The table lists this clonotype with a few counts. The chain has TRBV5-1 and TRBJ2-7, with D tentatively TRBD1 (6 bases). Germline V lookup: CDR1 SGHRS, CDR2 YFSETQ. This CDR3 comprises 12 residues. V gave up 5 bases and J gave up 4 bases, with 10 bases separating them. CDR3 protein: CASRHQGYEQYF. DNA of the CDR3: TGCGCCAGCAGACACCAGGGGTACGAGCAGTACTTC.

This CDR3 reads CASRGTGQVTGELFF. CDR3 DNA sequence: TGTGCCAGCAGGGGGACAGGGCAAGTCACCGGGGAGCTGTTTTTT. The chain carries TRBV2 and TRBJ2-2, with TRBD1 identical over 9 bases. Germline assignment: CDR1 SNHLY and CDR2 FYNNEI. Losses at the gene ends were 6 bases for V and 4 bases for J; bases not matched to a gene: 6. The CDR3 extends over 15 amino acids.

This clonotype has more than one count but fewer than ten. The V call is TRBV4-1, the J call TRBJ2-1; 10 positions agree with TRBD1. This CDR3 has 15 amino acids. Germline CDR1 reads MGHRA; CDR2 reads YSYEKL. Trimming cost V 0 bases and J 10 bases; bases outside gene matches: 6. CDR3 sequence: CASSQEGQGTTEQFF. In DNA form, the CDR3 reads TGCGCCAGCAGCCAAGAGGGACAGGGGACGACAGAGCAGTTCTTC.

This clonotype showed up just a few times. DNA of the CDR3: TGTGCCAGCAGTCGCCGGCCGGACAGGGCCTACAATGAGCAGTTCTTC. Translation: CASSRRPDRAYNEQFF. This chain uses TRBV6-2 or TRBV6-3 with TRBJ2-1; TRBD1 matches at 8 bases. Germline loops: CDR1 MNHEY, CDR2 SVGEGT. The CDR3 runs 16 residues. J lost 2 bases, V lost 5 bases, and 8 bases had no gene match.

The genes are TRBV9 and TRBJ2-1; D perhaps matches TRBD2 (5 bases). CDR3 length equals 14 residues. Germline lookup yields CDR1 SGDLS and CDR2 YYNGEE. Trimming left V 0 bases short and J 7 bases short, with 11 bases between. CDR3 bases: TGTGCCAGCAGCGTAGCGACTACCCTTAATGAGCAGTTCTTC. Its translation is CASSVATTLNEQFF.

CDR3 sequence: CASSRAVTDTQYF. The CDR3 bases are TGTGCCAGCTCGAGAGCAGTCACAGATACGCAGTATTTT. The V call is TRBV7-8, the J call TRBJ2-3; D not certain. Trimming took 8 bases from V and 2 from J, leaving 11 bases between them. Germline lookup yields CDR1 SGHVS and CDR2 FQNEAQ. The CDR3 consists of 13 residues.

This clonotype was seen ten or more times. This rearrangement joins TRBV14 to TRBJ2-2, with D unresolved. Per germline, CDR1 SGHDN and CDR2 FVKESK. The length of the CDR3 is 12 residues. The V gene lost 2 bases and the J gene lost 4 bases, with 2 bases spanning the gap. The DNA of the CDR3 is TGTGCCAGCAGCCAATTCACCGGGGAGCTGTTTTTT. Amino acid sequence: CASSQFTGELFF.

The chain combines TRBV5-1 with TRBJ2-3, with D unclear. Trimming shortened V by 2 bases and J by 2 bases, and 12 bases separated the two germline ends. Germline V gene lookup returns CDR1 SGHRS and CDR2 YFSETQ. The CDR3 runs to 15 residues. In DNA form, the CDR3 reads TGCGCCAGCAGCTTACCCGCCCCACACACAGATACGCAGTATTTT. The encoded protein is CASSLPAPHTDTQYF.

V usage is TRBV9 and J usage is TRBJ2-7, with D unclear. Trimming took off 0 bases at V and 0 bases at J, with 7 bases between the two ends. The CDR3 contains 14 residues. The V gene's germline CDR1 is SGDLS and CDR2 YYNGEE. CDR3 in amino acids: CASSVGINSYEQYF. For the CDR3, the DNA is TGTGCCAGCAGCGTAGGTATTAACTCCTACGAGCAGTACTTC. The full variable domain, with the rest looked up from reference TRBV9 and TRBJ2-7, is DSGVTQTPKHLITATGQRVTLRCSPRSGDLSVYWYQQSLDQGLQFLIQYYNGEERAKGNILERFSAQQFPDLHSELNLSSLELGDSALYFCASSVGINSYEQYFGPGTRLTVT.

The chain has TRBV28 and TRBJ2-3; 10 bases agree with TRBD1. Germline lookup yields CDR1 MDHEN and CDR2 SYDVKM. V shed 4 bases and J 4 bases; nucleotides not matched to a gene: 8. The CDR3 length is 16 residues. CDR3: CASSSRDRGLADTQYF. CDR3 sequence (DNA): TGTGCCAGCAGTTCCCGAGACAGGGGGCTCGCAGATACGCAGTATTTT. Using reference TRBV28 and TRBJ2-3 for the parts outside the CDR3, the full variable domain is DVKVTQSSRYLVKRTGEKVFLECVQDMDHENMFWYRQDPGLGLRLIYFSYDVKMKEKGDIPEGYSVSREKKERFSLILESASTNQTSMYLCASSSRDRGLADTQYFGPGTRLTVL.

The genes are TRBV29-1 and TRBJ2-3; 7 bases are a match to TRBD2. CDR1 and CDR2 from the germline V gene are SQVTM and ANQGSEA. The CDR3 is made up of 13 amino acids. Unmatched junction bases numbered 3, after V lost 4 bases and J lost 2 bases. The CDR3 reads CSVAGLVTDTQYF. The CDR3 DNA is TGCAGCGTTGCAGGACTAGTCACAGATACGCAGTATTTT.

The CDR3 DNA is TGTGCCACCAGCCAGGGACCGTCGGAAGATACGCAGTATTTT. It is translated as CATSQGPSEDTQYF. V gene TRBV15 combines with J gene TRBJ2-3; D may match TRBD1 or TRBD2 (5 bases each). CDR1 LNHNV and CDR2 YYDKDF come from the germline V gene (reference sequence). This CDR3 is 14 amino acids long. V was clipped by 5 bases and J by 5 bases, with 14 bases between them. Full variable domain (missing parts from reference TRBV15 and TRBJ2-3): DAMVIQNPRYQVTQFGKPVTLSCSQTLNHNVMYWYQQKSSQAPKLLFHYYDKDFNNEADTPDNFQSRRPNTSFCFLDIRSPGLGDTAMYLCATSQGPSEDTQYFGPGTRLTVL.

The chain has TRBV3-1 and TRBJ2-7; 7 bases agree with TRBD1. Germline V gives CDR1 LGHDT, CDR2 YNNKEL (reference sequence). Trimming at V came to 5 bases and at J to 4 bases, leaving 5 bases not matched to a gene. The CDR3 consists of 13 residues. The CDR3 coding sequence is TGTGCCAGCAGCGCCGGGACAGAATACGAGCAGTACTTC. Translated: CASSAGTEYEQYF.

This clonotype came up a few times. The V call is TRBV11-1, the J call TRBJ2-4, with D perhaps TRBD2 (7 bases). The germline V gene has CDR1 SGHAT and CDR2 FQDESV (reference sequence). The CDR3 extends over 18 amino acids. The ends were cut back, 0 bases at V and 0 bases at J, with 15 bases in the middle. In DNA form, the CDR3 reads TGTGCCAGCAGCTTAGCGCCCGGGGGGCCAATAGCCAAAAACATTCAGTACTTC. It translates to CASSLAPGGPIAKNIQYF.

The CDR3 coding sequence is TGTGCCTGGAGTATTAGAGGCGGGAGAATTCGGCAGCAGTTCTTC. Its protein product is CAWSIRGGRIRQQFF. This chain links TRBV30 with TRBJ2-1; 7 nucleotides agree with TRBD2. The CDR3 is 15 amino acids. From germline, CDR1 is GTSNPN and CDR2 SVGIG (reference sequence). J lost 11 bases, V lost 2 bases, and 15 bases had no gene match.

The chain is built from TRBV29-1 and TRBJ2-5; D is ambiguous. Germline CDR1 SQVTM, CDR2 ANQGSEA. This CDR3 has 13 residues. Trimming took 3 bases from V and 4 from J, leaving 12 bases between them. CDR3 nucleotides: TGCAGCGTTGAGTCTAGTTGGGTAGAGACCCAGTACTTC. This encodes CSVESSWVETQYF.